Below, one T cell receptor beta chain is given with its context. No antigen is known for it. This sample was included in a study of OX40 agonist ivuxolimab in advanced cancers. General study points: Doses of 0.1 to 3.0 mg/kg were accompanied by clonal expansion of CD4+ and CD8+ blood T cells by week 6.

The table came from immunoSEQ multiplex PCR; TCRdb's copy has only in-frame clones and leaves some out. The sample holds tens of thousands of clones, around 86% seen once. J gave up 4 bases and V 0 bases, and 12 bases lay outside the gene matches. The CDR3 runs 18 residues. CDR1 SGDLS and CDR2 YYNGEE come from the germline V gene. The sequencing here drew on CD4+ or CD8+ T cells sorted from blood, taken in a trial of the OX40 agonist ivuxolimab. The clonotype comes from an adult with an advanced solid tumor such as melanoma, head and neck, liver or kidney cancer. The chain links TRBV9 to TRBJ2-3, with 9 bases aligning to TRBD2. CDR3: CASSVDITSGLSADTQYF. CDR3 coding DNA: TGTGCCAGCAGCGTAGATATAACTAGCGGGCTTAGCGCAGATACGCAGTATTTT.